This T cell receptor (beta chain) came from a study of blood T cell repertoires in COVID-19. Produced via immunoSEQ multiplex PCR; TCRdb's table is partial and in-frame only. The repertoire has fewer than 200,000 clones, roughly 87% of them found once; the top ten carry 1.6%. V was pared by 2 bases and J by 3 bases, with 4 bases of the junction left unmatched. The CDR3 has 14 residues. The germline CDR1 and CDR2 sequences are SGHRS and YFSETQ. This clone was seen a handful of times. The sequence derives from a woman between 45 and 60 years old with acute or convalescent COVID-19. The specimen was peripheral blood. The chain is built from TRBV5-1 and TRBJ1-2; 7 bases match TRBD1. CDR3 protein: CASSFGTAYYGYTF. In nucleotides, the CDR3 is TGCGCCAGCAGCTTTGGGACAGCTTACTATGGCTACACCTTC.